This TCR beta chain was found in a study of prognosis after radiotherapy for stage I lung cancer. The authors amplified TCR beta CDR3 from genomic DNA using two-round multiplex PCR. The use of primers specific to each TRBV and TRBJ gene characterized first-round PCR. TCRdb re-derived calls from the multiplex PCR reads in MiXCR, one entry per CDR3 protein. Among fewer than 65,000 distinct CDR3 sequences, less than 45% were seen once, and the ten largest hold roughly 8.3%. This CDR3 is built from 15 residues. Between the trimmed V and J ends, which lost 9 bases and 2 bases, there was a span of 14 bases. Germline V gene data show CDR1 as SGHVS and CDR2 as FQNEAQ.

The TCR sequence derives from a donor aged 50 or older with non-small cell lung cancer. This chain uses TRBV7-8 with TRBJ2-6, with TRBD2 as a possible D gene (5 bases). The sequences come from PBMCs, collected before or after stereotactic body radiation therapy (not recorded which). The CDR3 spells CASSVYNTGANVLTF. CDR3 in DNA: TGTGCCAGTAGCGTATACAACACTGGGGCCAACGTCCTGACTTTC.